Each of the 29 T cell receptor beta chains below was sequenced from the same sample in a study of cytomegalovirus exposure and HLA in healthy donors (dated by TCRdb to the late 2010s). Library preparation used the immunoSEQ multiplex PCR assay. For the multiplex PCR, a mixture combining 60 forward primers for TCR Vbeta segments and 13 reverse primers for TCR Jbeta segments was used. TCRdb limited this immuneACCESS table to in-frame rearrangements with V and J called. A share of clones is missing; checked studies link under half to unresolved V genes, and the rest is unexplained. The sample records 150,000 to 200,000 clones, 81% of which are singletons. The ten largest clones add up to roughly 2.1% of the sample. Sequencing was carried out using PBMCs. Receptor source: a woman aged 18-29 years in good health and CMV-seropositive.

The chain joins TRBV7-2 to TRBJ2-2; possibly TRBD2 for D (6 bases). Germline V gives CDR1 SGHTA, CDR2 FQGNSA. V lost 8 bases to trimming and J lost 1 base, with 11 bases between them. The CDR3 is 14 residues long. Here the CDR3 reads CASYPGVNTGELFF. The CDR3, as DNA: TGTGCCAGCTACCCGGGGGTGAACACCGGGGAGCTGTTTTTT.

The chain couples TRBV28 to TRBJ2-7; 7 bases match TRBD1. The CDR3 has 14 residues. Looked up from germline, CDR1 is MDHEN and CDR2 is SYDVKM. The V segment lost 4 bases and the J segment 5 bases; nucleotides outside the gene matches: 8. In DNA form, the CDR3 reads TGTGCCAGCAGTTCACAGGGGATTGGGGACGAGCAGTACTTC. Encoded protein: CASSSQGIGDEQYF.

CDR3 protein: CASSIDRERNTIYF. The DNA of the CDR3 is TGTGCCAGTAGTATAGATCGAGAGAGAAACACCATATATTTT. The rearrangement uses TRBV19 and TRBJ1-3, with D unresolved. CDR1 LNHDA and CDR2 SQIVND come from the germline V gene (reference sequence). There are 14 residues in the CDR3. V gave up 0 bases and J gave up 5 bases, with 8 bases separating them.

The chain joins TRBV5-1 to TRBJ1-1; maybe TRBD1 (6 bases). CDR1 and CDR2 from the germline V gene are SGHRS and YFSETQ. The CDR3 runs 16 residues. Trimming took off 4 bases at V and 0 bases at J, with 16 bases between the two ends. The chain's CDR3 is CASSPQPQGMNTEAFF. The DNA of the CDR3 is TGCGCCAGCAGCCCGCAACCACAGGGAATGAACACTGAAGCTTTCTTT.

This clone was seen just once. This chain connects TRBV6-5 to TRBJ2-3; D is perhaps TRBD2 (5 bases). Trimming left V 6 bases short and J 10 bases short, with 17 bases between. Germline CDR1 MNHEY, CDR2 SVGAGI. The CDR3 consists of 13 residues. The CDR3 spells CASRDARGWAQYF. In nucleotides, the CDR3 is TGTGCCAGCAGAGACGCCCGGGGATGGGCGCAGTATTTT.

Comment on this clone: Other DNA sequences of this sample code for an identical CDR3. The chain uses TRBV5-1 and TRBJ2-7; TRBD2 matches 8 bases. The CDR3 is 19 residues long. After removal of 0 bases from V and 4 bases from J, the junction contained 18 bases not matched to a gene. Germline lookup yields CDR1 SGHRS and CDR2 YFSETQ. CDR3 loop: CASSLGTVPGLGSDYEQYF. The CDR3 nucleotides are TGCGCCAGCAGCTTGGGGACGGTACCGGGACTAGGGTCGGATTACGAGCAGTACTTC.

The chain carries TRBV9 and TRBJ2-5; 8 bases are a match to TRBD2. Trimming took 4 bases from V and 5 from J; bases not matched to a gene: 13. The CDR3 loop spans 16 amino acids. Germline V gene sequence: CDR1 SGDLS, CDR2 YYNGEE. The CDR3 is CASSPHGRGALETQYF. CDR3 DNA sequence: TGTGCCAGCAGCCCCCACGGGCGGGGGGCTTTGGAGACCCAGTACTTC.

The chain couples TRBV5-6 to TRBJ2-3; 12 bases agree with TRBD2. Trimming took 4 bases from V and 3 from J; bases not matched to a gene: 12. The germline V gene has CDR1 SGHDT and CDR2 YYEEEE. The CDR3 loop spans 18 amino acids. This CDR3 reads CASSTPSSGGALTDTQYF. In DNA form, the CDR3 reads TGTGCCAGCAGCACCCCATCTAGCGGGGGGGCACTAACAGATACGCAGTATTTT. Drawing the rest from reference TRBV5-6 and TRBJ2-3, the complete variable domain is DAGVTQSPTHLIKTRGQQVTLRCSPKSGHDTVSWYQQALGQGPQFIFQYYEEEERQRGNFPDRFSGHQFPNYSSELNVNALLLGDSALYLCASSTPSSGGALTDTQYFGPGTRLTVL.

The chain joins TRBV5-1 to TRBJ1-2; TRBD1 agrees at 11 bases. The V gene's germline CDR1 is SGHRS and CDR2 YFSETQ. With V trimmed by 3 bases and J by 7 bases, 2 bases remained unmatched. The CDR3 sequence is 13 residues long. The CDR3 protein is CASSWTGGCGYTF. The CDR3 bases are TGCGCCAGCAGCTGGACAGGGGGCTGTGGCTACACCTTC.

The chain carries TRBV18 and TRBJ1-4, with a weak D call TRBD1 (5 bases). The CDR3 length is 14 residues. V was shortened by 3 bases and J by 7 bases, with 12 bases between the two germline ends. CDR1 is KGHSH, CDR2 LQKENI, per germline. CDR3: CASSPSQGGEKLFF. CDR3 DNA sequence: TGTGCCAGCTCACCGTCCCAGGGAGGTGAAAAACTGTTTTTT.

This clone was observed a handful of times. For the CDR3, the DNA is TGTGCCAGCAGCCCTCTGGGGACAGGGGGCGACCAGCCCCAGCATTTT. It yields the protein CASSPLGTGGDQPQHF. The chain recombines TRBV7-8 with TRBJ1-5; TRBD1 matches at 12 bases. The CDR3 runs to 16 residues. Germline lookup yields CDR1 SGHVS and CDR2 FQNEAQ. J gave up 7 bases and V 5 bases, and 9 bases lay outside the gene matches.

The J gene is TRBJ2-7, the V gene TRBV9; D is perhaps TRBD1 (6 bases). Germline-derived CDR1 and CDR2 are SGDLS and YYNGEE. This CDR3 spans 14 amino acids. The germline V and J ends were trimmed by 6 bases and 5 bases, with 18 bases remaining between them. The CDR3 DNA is TGTGCCAGCACCCTGGAGGACAGCAAACACGAGCAGTACTTC. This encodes CASTLEDSKHEQYF.

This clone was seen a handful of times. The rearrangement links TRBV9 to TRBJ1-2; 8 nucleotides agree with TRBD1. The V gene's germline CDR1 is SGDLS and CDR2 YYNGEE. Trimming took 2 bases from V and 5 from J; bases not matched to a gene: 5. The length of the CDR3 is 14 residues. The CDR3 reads CASSVTGGRYGYTF. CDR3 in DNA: TGTGCCAGCAGCGTCACAGGGGGGAGGTATGGCTACACCTTC.

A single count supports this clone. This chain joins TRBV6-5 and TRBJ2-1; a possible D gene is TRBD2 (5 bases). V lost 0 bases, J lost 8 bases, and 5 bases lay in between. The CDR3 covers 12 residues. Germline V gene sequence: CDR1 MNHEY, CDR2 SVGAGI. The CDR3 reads CASSYSGDEQFF. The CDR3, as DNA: TGTGCCAGCAGTTACTCGGGAGATGAGCAGTTCTTC.

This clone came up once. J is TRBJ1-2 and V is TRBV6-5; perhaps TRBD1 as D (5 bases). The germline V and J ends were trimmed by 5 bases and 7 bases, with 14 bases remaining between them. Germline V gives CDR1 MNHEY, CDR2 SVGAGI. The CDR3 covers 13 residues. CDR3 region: CASSPLGGGGYTF. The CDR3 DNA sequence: TGTGCCAGCAGTCCTCTTGGGGGGGGTGGCTACACCTTC.

The CDR3 is CASSNVASGGAFLNTGELFF. The DNA for the CDR3 is TGTGCCAGCAGCAACGTGGCTAGCGGGGGGGCCTTTCTGAACACCGGGGAGCTGTTTTTT. The chain couples TRBV21-1 to TRBJ2-2; the listed D gene, TRBD2, was not tested against the DNA. TRBV21-1 is a recognized pseudogene. This CDR3 is 20 amino acids long.

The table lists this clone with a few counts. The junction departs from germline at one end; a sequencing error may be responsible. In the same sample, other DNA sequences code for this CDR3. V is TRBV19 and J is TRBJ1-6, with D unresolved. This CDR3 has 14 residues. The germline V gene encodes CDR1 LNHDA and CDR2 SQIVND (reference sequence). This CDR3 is CASSIGGSNSPLHF. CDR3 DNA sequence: TGTGCCAGTAGTATAGGCGGGAGTAATTCGCCCCTCCACTTT.

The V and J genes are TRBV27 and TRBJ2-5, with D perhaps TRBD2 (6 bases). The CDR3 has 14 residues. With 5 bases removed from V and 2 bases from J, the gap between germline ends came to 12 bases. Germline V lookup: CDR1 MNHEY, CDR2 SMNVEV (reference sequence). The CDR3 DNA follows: TGTGCCAGCAGTCCCTGGGGGGTTCAAGAGACCCAGTACTTC. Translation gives CASSPWGVQETQYF.

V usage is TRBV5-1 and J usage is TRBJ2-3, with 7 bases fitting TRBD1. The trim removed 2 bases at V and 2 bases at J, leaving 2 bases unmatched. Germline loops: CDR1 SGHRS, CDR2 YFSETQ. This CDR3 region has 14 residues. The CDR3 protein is CASSFGTATDTQYF. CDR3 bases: TGCGCCAGCAGCTTCGGGACAGCCACAGATACGCAGTATTTT. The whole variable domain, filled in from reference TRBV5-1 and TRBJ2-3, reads KAGVTQTPRYLIKTRGQQVTLSCSPISGHRSVSWYQQTPGQGLQFLFEYFSETQRNKGNFPGRFSGRQFSNSRSEMNVSTLELGDSALYLCASSFGTATDTQYFGPGTRLTVL.

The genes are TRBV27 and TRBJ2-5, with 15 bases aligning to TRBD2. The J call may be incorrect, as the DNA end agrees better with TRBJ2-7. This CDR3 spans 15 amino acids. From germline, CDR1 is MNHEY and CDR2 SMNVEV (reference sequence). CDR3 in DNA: TGTGCCAGCAGTGCCAGGACTAGCGGGAGGGACGAGCAGTACTTC. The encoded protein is CASSARTSGRDEQYF.

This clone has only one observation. CDR3 loop: CASSYLAGGPGTQYF. In nucleotides, the CDR3 is TGTGCCAGCAGCTACCTAGCGGGGGGGCCGGGGACGCAGTATTTT. The rearrangement links TRBV6-1 to TRBJ2-3; 12 positions match TRBD2. The ends lost 6 bases at V and 9 bases at J; junction bases unmatched: 10. CDR1 MNHNS and CDR2 SASEGT come from the germline V gene. CDR3 length: 15 amino acids.

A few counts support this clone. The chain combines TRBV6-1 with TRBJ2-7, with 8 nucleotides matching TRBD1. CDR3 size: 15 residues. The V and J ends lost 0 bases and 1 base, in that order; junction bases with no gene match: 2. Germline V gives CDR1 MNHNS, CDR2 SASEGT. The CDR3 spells CASSEAQGGSYEQYV. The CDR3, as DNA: TGTGCCAGCAGTGAAGCACAGGGGGGTTCCTACGAGCAGTACGTC.

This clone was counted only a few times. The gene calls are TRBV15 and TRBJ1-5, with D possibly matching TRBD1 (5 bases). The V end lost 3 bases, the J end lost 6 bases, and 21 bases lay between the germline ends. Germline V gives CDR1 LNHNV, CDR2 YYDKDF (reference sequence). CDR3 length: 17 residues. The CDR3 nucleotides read TGTGCCACCAGCAGGGATATGGGAACAGGACGGGTTCAGCCCCAGCATTTT. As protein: CATSRDMGTGRVQPQHF.

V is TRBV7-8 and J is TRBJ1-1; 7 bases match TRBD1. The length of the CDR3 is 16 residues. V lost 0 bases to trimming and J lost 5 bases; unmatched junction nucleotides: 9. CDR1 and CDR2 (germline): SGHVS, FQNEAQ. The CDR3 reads CASSLADRQGWTEAFF. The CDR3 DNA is TGTGCCAGCAGCTTAGCTGATCGACAGGGTTGGACTGAAGCTTTCTTT.

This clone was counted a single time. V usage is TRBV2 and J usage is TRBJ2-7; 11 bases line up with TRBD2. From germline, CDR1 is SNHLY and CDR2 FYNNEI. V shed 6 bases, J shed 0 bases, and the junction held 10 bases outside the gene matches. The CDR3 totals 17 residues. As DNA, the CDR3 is TGTGCCAGCAGGGGGAGGACTAGCGGGTCAAGCTCCTACGAGCAGTACTTC. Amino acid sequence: CASRGRTSGSSSYEQYF.

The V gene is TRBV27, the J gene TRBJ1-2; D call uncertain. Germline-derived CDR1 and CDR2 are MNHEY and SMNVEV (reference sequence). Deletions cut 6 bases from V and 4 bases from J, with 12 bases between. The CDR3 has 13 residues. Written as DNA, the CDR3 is TGTGCCAGCAGCCCGGTGGGGAGCTATGGCTACACCTTC. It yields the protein CASSPVGSYGYTF.

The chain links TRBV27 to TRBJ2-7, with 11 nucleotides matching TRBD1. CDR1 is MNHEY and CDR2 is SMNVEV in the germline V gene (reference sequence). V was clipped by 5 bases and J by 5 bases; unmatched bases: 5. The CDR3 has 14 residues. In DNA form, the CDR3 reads TGTGCCAGCAGTCCGGGACAGGGGGACAACGAGCAGTACTTC. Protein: CASSPGQGDNEQYF.

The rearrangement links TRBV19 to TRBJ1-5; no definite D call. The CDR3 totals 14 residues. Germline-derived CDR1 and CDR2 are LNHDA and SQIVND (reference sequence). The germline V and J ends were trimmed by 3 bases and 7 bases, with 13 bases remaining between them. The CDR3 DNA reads TGTGCCAGTAGTATTGTCCACGACGGGCAGCCCCAGCATTTT. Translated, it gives CASSIVHDGQPQHF.

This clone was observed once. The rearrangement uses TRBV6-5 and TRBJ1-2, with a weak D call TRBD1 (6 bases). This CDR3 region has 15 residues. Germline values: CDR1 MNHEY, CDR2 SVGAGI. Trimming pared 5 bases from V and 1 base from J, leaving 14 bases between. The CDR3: CASSAPRGGNYGYTF. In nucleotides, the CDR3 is TGTGCCAGCAGTGCCCCAAGAGGGGGTAACTATGGCTACACCTTC.